Shown below are 18 T cell receptor beta chains from a single sample sequenced in a study of PD-1 blockade in classical Hodgkin lymphoma (dated by TCRdb to 2018 to 2021). Library method: the immunoSEQ multiplex PCR assay. TCRdb limited this immuneACCESS table to in-frame rearrangements with V and J called. A share of clones is missing; checked studies link under half to unresolved V genes, and the rest is unexplained. Present in this sample are under 60,000 clones, about 89% of which were seen just once. 6.5% to 8% of the sample lies in the top ten. Taken with the paper, the label for time point translates to: cycle 4 day 1 (C4D1), after five to seven weeks of nivolumab. Every trial patient had relapsed after autologous stem cell transplantation, and cohorts A, B and C differed in prior brentuximab vedotin exposure. The source material was peripheral blood mononuclear cells (PBMCs), sampled before the fourth cycle of nivolumab. Every receptor here comes from a human donor with classical Hodgkin lymphoma.

The genes are TRBV29-1 and TRBJ1-5; D possibly corresponds to TRBD1 (6 bases). The CDR3 has 12 residues. Trimming removed 7 bases from V and 7 bases from J, with 14 bases in between. The V gene's germline CDR1 is SQVTM and CDR2 ANQGSEA. CDR3 sequence reads: CSASQGGQPQHF. CDR3 nucleotide sequence: TGCAGCGCTTCACAGGGAGGGCAGCCCCAGCATTTT.

This clone is medium-sized by share. This chain uses TRBV19 with TRBJ1-5; 7 bases fit TRBD1. The ends lost 4 bases at V and 6 bases at J; junction bases unmatched: 9. The CDR3 runs 15 residues. Germline lookup yields CDR1 LNHDA and CDR2 SQIVND (reference sequence). CDR3 in amino acids: CASSSRRDRAQPQHF. CDR3 sequence (DNA): TGTGCCAGTAGTAGCCGCCGAGACAGGGCTCAGCCCCAGCATTTT.

This chain links TRBV19 with TRBJ1-2; D remains ambiguous. V lost 3 bases, J lost 7 bases, and 12 bases lay in between. The germline V gene has CDR1 LNHDA and CDR2 SQIVND (reference sequence). This CDR3 comprises 13 residues. The CDR3 nucleotides read TGTGCCAGTAGTATCGACCCGATGGGTGGCTACACCTTC. This codes for CASSIDPMGGYTF.

V is TRBV11-2 and J is TRBJ1-1, with D perhaps TRBD1 (5 bases). Looked up from germline, CDR1 is SGHAT and CDR2 is FQNNGV. Trimming removed 6 bases at V and 2 bases at J, with 16 bases between. This CDR3 is 15 amino acids long. Here the CDR3 reads CASRITGTDNTEAFF. CDR3 sequence (DNA): TGTGCCAGCAGAATTACCGGGACGGACAACACTGAAGCTTTCTTT.

The chain has TRBV29-1 and TRBJ2-7; D is unclear. The CDR3 contains 11 residues. V was shortened by 4 bases and J by 3 bases, with 7 bases between the two germline ends. Germline V gene lookup returns CDR1 SQVTM and CDR2 ANQGSEA. The CDR3 region has the DNA TGCAGCGTTGCTGGCAGCTACGAGCAGTACTTC. Residues: CSVAGSYEQYF.

The rearrangement uses TRBV18 and TRBJ1-1; 8 positions agree with TRBD1. CDR3 length equals 16 residues. V lost 6 bases to trimming and J lost 11 bases; unmatched junction nucleotides: 20. Looked up from germline, CDR1 is KGHSH and CDR2 is LQKENI. CDR3 sequence (DNA): TGTGCCAGCTCGCAAAGTACCGGGACAGGCTTTTTTGGGGCTTTCTTT. As protein: CASSQSTGTGFFGAFF.

This clone appeared once. The chain joins TRBV6-5 to TRBJ2-7; D not certain. V was cut by 2 bases and J by 7 bases, with 6 bases left in between. CDR1 MNHEY and CDR2 SVGAGI come from the germline V gene. The CDR3 spans 11 residues. The CDR3 reads CASSYAGEQYF. In nucleotides, the CDR3 is TGTGCCAGCAGTTACGCTGGGGAGCAGTACTTC.

This chain joins TRBV7-9 and TRBJ1-1; D is uncertain. The length of the CDR3 is 13 residues. Trimming took off 5 bases at V and 4 bases at J, with 11 bases between the two ends. CDR1 is SEHNR and CDR2 is FQNEAQ in the germline V gene (reference sequence). The chain's CDR3 is CASSRAASTEAFF. In nucleotides, the CDR3 is TGTGCCAGCAGCCGGGCAGCCAGCACTGAAGCTTTCTTT.

CDR3 region: CASSLTGRHNQPQHF. CDR3 nucleotides: TGTGCCAGCAGTTTAACAGGACGACACAATCAGCCCCAGCATTTT. The chain has TRBV27 and TRBJ1-5; D may be TRBD1 (5 bases). This CDR3 has 15 residues. Germline V gene lookup returns CDR1 MNHEY and CDR2 SMNVEV (reference sequence). Trimming removed 2 bases from V and 3 bases from J, with 11 bases in between.

The chain uses TRBV13 and TRBJ2-7; the D gene is possibly TRBD2 (6 bases). The germline V gene encodes CDR1 PRHDT and CDR2 FYEKMQ (reference sequence). The CDR3 is 16 amino acids. Trimming removed 0 bases at V and 2 bases at J, with 14 bases between. The CDR3 protein is CASSLGVGGLAYEQYF. DNA for the CDR3: TGTGCCAGCAGCTTAGGGGTGGGGGGTCTAGCCTACGAGCAGTACTTC.

This clone has a single count. The chain has TRBV29-1 and TRBJ2-4; 8 nucleotides line up with TRBD1. This CDR3 contains 14 residues. V gave up 3 bases and J gave up 6 bases; unmatched junction bases: 7. Germline CDR1 and CDR2: SQVTM and ANQGSEA. CDR3 DNA sequence: TGCAGCGTTGATGGCGACAGGGGCGGAAACATTCAGTACTTC. This gives the protein CSVDGDRGGNIQYF.

The V gene is TRBV29-1, the J gene TRBJ1-4, with D tentatively TRBD1 (5 bases). Trimming removed 4 bases at V and 5 bases at J, with 8 bases between. The V gene's germline CDR1 is SQVTM and CDR2 ANQGSEA. The CDR3 length is 12 residues. CDR3 sequence: CSVGAGNEKLFF. The CDR3 DNA is TGCAGCGTTGGGGCAGGGAATGAAAAACTGTTTTTT.

This clone has more than one count but fewer than ten. The chain recombines TRBV5-1 with TRBJ1-6; tentatively, D is TRBD1 (6 bases). Germline CDR1 reads SGHRS; CDR2 reads YFSETQ. V was shortened by 9 bases and J by 8 bases, with 15 bases between the two germline ends. The CDR3 has 13 residues. This CDR3 is CATRTVPDSPLHF. CDR3 bases: TGCGCCACCAGGACAGTGCCTGATTCACCCCTCCACTTT.

This chain uses TRBV7-2 with TRBJ1-6; no clear D. The V end lost 7 bases, the J end lost 4 bases, and 14 bases lay between the germline ends. The CDR3 spans 15 residues. The V gene's germline CDR1 is SGHTA and CDR2 FQGNSA. CDR3 protein: CASTVGVAYNSPLHF. The CDR3 DNA follows: TGTGCCAGCACCGTCGGGGTCGCTTATAATTCACCCCTCCACTTT.

The V call is TRBV5-6, the J call TRBJ2-3; D may be TRBD1 (6 bases). V dropped 2 bases and J dropped 0 bases, with 7 bases sitting between them. Germline V gives CDR1 SGHDT, CDR2 YYEEEE. The CDR3 spans 14 residues. As DNA, the CDR3 is TGTGCCAGCAGCTTTGGACAGAGCACAGATACGCAGTATTTT. Its protein product is CASSFGQSTDTQYF.

The count of this clone is one. The gene calls are TRBV13 and TRBJ2-7; 7 bases match TRBD1. Germline V gene sequence: CDR1 PRHDT, CDR2 FYEKMQ (reference sequence). The CDR3 runs 14 residues. The J segment lost 1 base and the V segment lost 5 bases, leaving 5 bases of the junction unmatched. The CDR3 nucleotides read TGTGCCAGCAGCCCAAAGGGACAGTCCTACGAGCAGTACTTC. Translating gives CASSPKGQSYEQYF. Based on the CDR3 plus reference TRBV13 and TRBJ2-7, the full variable domain is AAGVIQSPRHLIKEKRETATLKCYPIPRHDTVYWYQQGPGQDPQFLISFYEKMQSDKGSIPDRFSAQQFSDYHSELNMSSLELGDSALYFCASSPKGQSYEQYFGPGTRLTVT.

This chain uses TRBV15 with TRBJ1-2; maybe TRBD1 (5 bases). Germline V gene data show CDR1 as LNHNV and CDR2 as YYDKDF (reference sequence). The CDR3 contains 15 residues. Deletions cut 3 bases from V and 7 bases from J, with 18 bases between. CDR3 in DNA: TGTGCCACCAGCAGGGCGGGACCCGGGGGGGGTGGCTACACCTTC. Translating gives CATSRAGPGGGGYTF.

The chain uses TRBV9 and TRBJ2-3; TRBD2 matches at 12 bases. This CDR3 contains 16 residues. From germline, CDR1 is SGDLS and CDR2 YYNGEE. The junction had 5 bases not matched to a gene; V was cut back by 4 bases and J by 2 bases. CDR3 loop: CASSSSGRAYTDTQYF. The CDR3 DNA sequence: TGTGCCAGCAGCTCTAGCGGGAGGGCCTACACAGATACGCAGTATTTT.